This T cell receptor (beta chain) was captured by sequencing in a study of CD8+ T cells in alopecia areata. Background on the study: Patients given treatment had severity scored by the percentage of scalp area affected.

Extracted from the samples, RNA was reverse transcribed into cDNA to serve as the sequencing template. Assay: immunoSEQ multiplex PCR; the TCRdb copy retains only in-frame clones and omits some. Here the sample spans roughly 200,000 clones, around two fifths being singletons. This sample's treatment: oral pan-JAK inhibitor, 5-10 mg twice daily. This clone showed up just a few times. Germline V gene lookup returns CDR1 SQVTM and CDR2 ANQGSEA. V was pared by 5 bases and J by 2 bases, with 13 bases between. The CDR3 has 14 amino acids. The material was CD4+ T cells sorted from blood, obtained at approximately week 30, from a patient treated with tofacitinib. The chain joins TRBV29-1 to TRBJ2-1; D may match TRBD1 or TRBD2 (6 bases each). The TCR originated in a human donor with alopecia areata. The CDR3 sequence: CSVQGRLTYNEQFF. The CDR3 DNA reads TGCAGCGTTCAGGGGAGGTTGACCTACAATGAGCAGTTCTTC.